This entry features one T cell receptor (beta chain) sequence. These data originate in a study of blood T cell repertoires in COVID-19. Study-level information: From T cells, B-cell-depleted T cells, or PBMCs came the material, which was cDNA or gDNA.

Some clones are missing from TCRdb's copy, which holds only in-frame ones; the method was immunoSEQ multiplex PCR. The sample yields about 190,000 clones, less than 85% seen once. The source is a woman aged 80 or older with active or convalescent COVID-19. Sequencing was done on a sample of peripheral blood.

The CDR3, as DNA: TGTGCCAGCAGCCCCGCCTCGGGGGGCTCTGGAAACACCATATATTTT. Translation gives CASSPASGGSGNTIYF. The chain is built from TRBV9 and TRBJ1-3; D is perhaps TRBD1 (5 bases). This CDR3 is 16 amino acids long. Germline lookup yields CDR1 SGDLS and CDR2 YYNGEE. V dropped 4 bases and J dropped 0 bases, with 14 bases sitting between them. The whole variable domain, filled in from reference TRBV9 and TRBJ1-3, reads DSGVTQTPKHLITATGQRVTLRCSPRSGDLSVYWYQQSLDQGLQFLIQYYNGEERAKGNILERFSAQQFPDLHSELNLSSLELGDSALYFCASSPASGGSGNTIYFGEGSWLTVV.